This T cell receptor (beta chain) derives from a study of blood T cell repertoires in COVID-19. On the study more broadly: PBMCs, B-cell-depleted T cells, or T cells provided the cDNA or gDNA that made up the material.

Clinical history reported by participants formed the basis on which cohorts were assigned. The CDR3 consists of 14 residues. Per the germline V gene, CDR1 is SGHRS and CDR2 is YFSETQ. V shed 3 bases, J shed 4 bases, and the junction held 5 bases outside the gene matches. The table came from immunoSEQ multiplex PCR; TCRdb's copy has only in-frame clones and leaves some out. Here the sample spans roughly 300,000 clones, roughly 87% being singletons. Sequencing was done on a sample of PBMCs or T cells enriched from blood (not recorded which). This clonotype originated in a woman aged 25-40 years who had recovered from COVID-19. The V call is TRBV5-1, the J call TRBJ1-2; 8 positions match TRBD1. CDR3 sequence: CASSWSGTGYGYTF. The CDR3 nucleotides are TGCGCCAGCAGCTGGTCCGGGACAGGCTATGGCTACACCTTC.